Presented here are 24 T cell receptor beta chains from one specimen sequenced in a study of blood T cell repertoires in COVID-19. This table comes from immunoSEQ multiplex PCR, and its TCRdb copy is limited to in-frame clones, with some not included. The repertoire has under 200,000 clones, roughly 80% of them found once; the top ten carry about 5.3%. Material: PBMCs or T cells enriched from blood (not recorded which). The receptors stem from a woman between 40 and 55 years old with acute COVID-19.

The chain combines TRBV7-2 with TRBJ2-3; possibly TRBD1 for D (6 bases). CDR1 and CDR2 from the germline V gene are SGHTA and FQGNSA. Trimming took 5 bases from V and 14 from J, leaving 17 bases between them. The CDR3 is 12 residues long. The CDR3 is CASSPPGHPWYF. The CDR3 DNA sequence: TGTGCCAGCAGCCCTCCGGGACACCCTTGGTATTTT. The variable domain in full, with the rest retrieved from reference TRBV7-2 and TRBJ2-3, is GAGVSQSPSNKVTEKGKDVELRCDPISGHTALYWYRQSLGQGLEFLIYFQGNSAPDKSGLPSDRFSAERTGGSVSTLTIQRTQQEDSAVYLCASSPPGHPWYFGPGTRLTVL.

The sample holds one count of this clone. V is TRBV29-1 and J is TRBJ2-7; TRBD2 is a possible D gene (6 bases). V was cut by 4 bases and J by 3 bases, with 16 bases left in between. CDR1 and CDR2 from the germline V gene are SQVTM and ANQGSEA. The CDR3 length is 14 residues. In DNA form, the CDR3 reads TGCAGCGTTGCAAAAGATGTCGGGAGCTACGAGCAGTACTTC. As protein: CSVAKDVGSYEQYF.

J is TRBJ1-1 and V is TRBV29-1; a possible D gene is TRBD1 (5 bases). Germline V CDR1 and CDR2: SQVTM, ANQGSEA. V lost 8 bases and J lost 4, with 8 bases in between. CDR3 length: 10 residues. The CDR3, as DNA: TGCAGCTCAGGGCTCACTGAAGCTTTCTTT. This sequence encodes CSSGLTEAFF.

This chain joins TRBV29-1 and TRBJ2-1, with 11 bases fitting TRBD2. Losses at the gene ends were 7 bases for V and 6 bases for J; bases not matched to a gene: 8. The germline gives CDR1 SQVTM, CDR2 ANQGSEA. The CDR3 length is 14 residues. This CDR3 is CSGHTSGSRNEQFF. The DNA for the CDR3 is TGCAGCGGCCACACTAGCGGGAGCCGCAATGAGCAGTTCTTC.

The V gene is TRBV5-4, the J gene TRBJ2-5, with D perhaps given as TRBD1 or TRBD2 (7 bases each). Germline V gives CDR1 SGHNT, CDR2 YYREEE (reference sequence). V lost 9 bases and J lost 1, with 13 bases in between. The CDR3 runs to 13 residues. Written as DNA, the CDR3 is TGTGCCACCAGGGGGGGGGTCCAAGAGACCCAGTACTTC. Protein sequence: CATRGGVQETQYF.

The CDR3 spells CASSQVYETANYEQYF. The DNA of the CDR3 is TGCGCCAGCAGCCAAGTTTACGAGACAGCTAACTACGAGCAGTACTTC. The chain links TRBV4-1 to TRBJ2-7, with D perhaps TRBD1 (5 bases). The germline CDR1 and CDR2 sequences are MGHRA and YSYEKL. The V gene lost 1 base and the J gene lost 3 bases, with 16 bases spanning the gap. The CDR3 runs to 16 residues.

The chain employs TRBV18 and TRBJ1-1; D uncertain. Per germline, CDR1 KGHSH and CDR2 LQKENI. The CDR3 covers 13 residues. V was pared by 1 base and J by 8 bases, with 11 bases between. The CDR3, as DNA: TGTGCCAGCTCACCACAGAGTCTAACCGAAGCTTTCTTT. Protein: CASSPQSLTEAFF.

V usage is TRBV25-1 and J usage is TRBJ2-6; D is ambiguous. Germline V lookup: CDR1 MGHDK, CDR2 SYGVNS. Trimming removed 6 bases from V and 0 bases from J, with 9 bases in between. The CDR3 sequence is 15 residues long. CDR3 sequence (DNA): TGTGCCAGCAGCGCGGCGCCCTCTGGGGCCAACGTCCTGACTTTC. This codes for CASSAAPSGANVLTF. Filled out from reference TRBV25-1 and TRBJ2-6, the complete variable domain reads EADIYQTPRYLVIGTGKKITLECSQTMGHDKMYWYQQDPGMELHLIHYSYGVNSTEKGDLSSESTVSRIRTEHFPLTLESARPSHTSQYLCASSAAPSGANVLTFGAGSRLTVL.

CDR3 sequence (DNA): TGTGCCATCAGTGATTGGGAAGGGACATATGGCTACACCTTC. Translating it yields CAISDWEGTYGYTF. The chain uses TRBV10-3 and TRBJ1-2, with a weak D call TRBD1 (6 bases). Trimming removed 3 bases at V and 5 bases at J, with 13 bases between. Germline V gene sequence: CDR1 ENHRY, CDR2 SYGVKD. CDR3 length: 14 residues.

This clone was detected only a few times. The V gene is TRBV5-6, the J gene TRBJ2-1; 7 positions match TRBD2. The J segment lost 7 bases and the V segment lost 2 bases, leaving 9 bases of the junction unmatched. This CDR3 is built from 15 residues. Germline values: CDR1 SGHDT, CDR2 YYEEEE. CDR3 sequence reads: CASSLTGGSWNEQFF. The CDR3 region has the DNA TGTGCCAGCAGCTTAACTGGCGGGAGTTGGAATGAGCAGTTCTTC.

The rearrangement uses TRBV6-1 and TRBJ1-2; perhaps TRBD1 as D (6 bases). The V end lost 3 bases, the J end lost 7 bases, and 21 bases lay between the germline ends. The CDR3 has 16 residues. Germline assignment: CDR1 MNHNS and CDR2 SASEGT. The CDR3 loop reads CASSEIVGQGLGGYTF. Written as DNA, the CDR3 is TGTGCCAGCAGTGAGATAGTTGGGCAGGGGTTGGGTGGCTACACCTTC.

This clone was observed a single time. The chain links TRBV7-9 to TRBJ1-4; 7 bases match TRBD1. V lost 4 bases and J lost 6; bases outside the gene matches: 5. Germline V gene sequence: CDR1 SEHNR, CDR2 FQNEAQ (reference sequence). The CDR3 extends over 14 amino acids. This CDR3 reads CASSSPGQYEKLFF. The CDR3 DNA reads TGTGCCAGCAGCTCCCCGGGACAGTATGAAAAACTGTTTTTT.

This chain connects TRBV12-3 or TRBV12-4 to TRBJ1-2; perhaps TRBD1 as D (6 bases). The CDR3 loop spans 12 amino acids. Trimming cost V 5 bases and J 8 bases, with 12 bases left between them. The CDR3 DNA reads as TGTGCCAGCAGTGGGGGCGGTAGGGGCTACACCTTC. This encodes CASSGGGRGYTF.

This sequence joins TRBV4-1 and TRBJ2-1; TRBD2 matches 8 bases. Germline V gene lookup returns CDR1 MGHRA and CDR2 YSYEKL. The CDR3 has 17 amino acids. With 4 bases clipped from V and 0 bases from J, the junction kept 8 bases outside the gene matches. The CDR3 region is CASSPGGAATSYNEQFF. CDR3 coding DNA: TGCGCCAGCAGCCCGGGGGGGGCGGCCACCTCCTACAATGAGCAGTTCTTC.

This chain uses TRBV29-1 with TRBJ1-1; unclear D gene. The germline V gene has CDR1 SQVTM and CDR2 ANQGSEA. Trimming took off 3 bases at V and 1 base at J, with 6 bases between the two ends. This CDR3 has 12 amino acids. The CDR3 nucleotides are TGCAGCGTTGAGGCACCGAACACTGAAGCTTTCTTT. Protein: CSVEAPNTEAFF.

The chain employs TRBV6-5 and TRBJ2-5, with a weak D call TRBD2 (6 bases). V was trimmed by 5 bases and J by 7 bases, leaving 17 bases between them. CDR1 MNHEY and CDR2 SVGAGI come from the germline V gene. This CDR3 spans 14 amino acids. CDR3 in DNA: TGTGCCAGCAGTCTGGCGGGGCAGGGAGTGACCCAGTACTTC. Protein product: CASSLAGQGVTQYF.

The chain is built from TRBV30 and TRBJ2-1; TRBD1 aligns across 8 bases. V lost 4 bases, J lost 2 bases, and 1 base stayed unmatched. CDR3 length equals 13 residues. CDR1 is GTSNPN, CDR2 SVGIG, per germline (reference sequence). CDR3 amino acids: CAWNRGTYNEQFF. The CDR3 bases are TGTGCCTGGAACAGGGGGACCTACAATGAGCAGTTCTTC.

The rearrangement links TRBV27 to TRBJ2-7; 10 nucleotides match TRBD1. Trimming took 5 bases from V and 2 from J; bases not matched to a gene: 9. The CDR3 spans 16 residues. Germline CDR1 reads MNHEY; CDR2 reads SMNVEV (reference sequence). CDR3 amino acids: CASSVSTGGLPYEQYF. CDR3 nucleotide sequence: TGTGCCAGCAGTGTTTCGACAGGGGGCTTACCCTACGAGCAGTACTTC.

The CDR3 DNA sequence: TGTGCCAGCAGCTTGACTAGCGGAAGGAACACCGGGGAGCTGTTTTTT. Translation: CASSLTSGRNTGELFF. The genes are TRBV3-1 (or the pseudogene TRBV3-2) and TRBJ2-2, with 9 bases fitting TRBD2. CDR3 length: 16 amino acids. Germline V gene data show CDR1 as LGHDT and CDR2 as YNNKEL (reference sequence). J lost 1 base, V lost 5 bases, and 5 bases had no gene match.

The rearrangement uses TRBV29-1 and TRBJ2-1, with 9 bases aligning to TRBD2. J lost 9 bases, V lost 4 bases, and 7 bases had no gene match. The V gene's germline CDR1 is SQVTM and CDR2 ANQGSEA. This CDR3 comprises 13 residues. CDR3 amino acids: CSVGGRERFEQFF. In DNA form, the CDR3 reads TGCAGCGTTGGCGGGAGGGAGAGATTTGAGCAGTTCTTC.

CDR3 amino acids: CSVERTVNEQFF. The CDR3, as DNA: TGCAGCGTTGAAAGGACTGTGAATGAGCAGTTCTTC. The chain links TRBV29-1 to TRBJ2-1, with a weak D call TRBD2 (5 bases). The CDR3 runs 12 residues. Germline V CDR1 and CDR2: SQVTM, ANQGSEA. Between the trimmed V and J ends, which lost 2 bases and 7 bases, there was a span of 9 bases.

The chain employs TRBV7-9 and TRBJ2-5, with TRBD2 matching over 7 bases. The J segment lost 1 base and the V segment lost 6 bases, leaving 5 bases of the junction unmatched. The CDR3 runs to 14 residues. CDR1 SEHNR and CDR2 FQNEAQ come from the germline V gene (reference sequence). The CDR3 protein is CASRSGATQETQYF. CDR3 nucleotide sequence: TGTGCCAGCAGGAGCGGGGCGACCCAAGAGACCCAGTACTTC. Looking up the rest from reference TRBV7-9 and TRBJ2-5 gives the full variable domain: DTGVSQNPRHKITKRGQNVTFRCDPISEHNRLYWYRQTLGQGPEFLTYFQNEAQLEKSRLLSDRFSAERPKGSFSTLEIQRTEQGDSAMYLCASRSGATQETQYFGPGTRLLVL.

The V call is TRBV12-3 or TRBV12-4, the J call TRBJ2-7; TRBD1 matches at 8 bases. V lost 10 bases, J lost 5 bases, and 7 bases stayed unmatched. This CDR3 contains 12 residues. In DNA form, the CDR3 reads TGTGCCACCGCGACAGGGGCCCACGAGCAGTACTTC. Its protein product is CATATGAHEQYF.

This chain connects TRBV5-6 to TRBJ1-2, with 9 nucleotides matching TRBD1. V lost 0 bases to trimming and J lost 5 bases; unmatched junction nucleotides: 8. The CDR3 length is 16 residues. Germline assignment: CDR1 SGHDT and CDR2 YYEEEE. CDR3: CASSLAGTGSGYGYTF. The CDR3 region has the DNA TGTGCCAGCAGCTTGGCCGGGACAGGGAGCGGTTATGGCTACACCTTC.